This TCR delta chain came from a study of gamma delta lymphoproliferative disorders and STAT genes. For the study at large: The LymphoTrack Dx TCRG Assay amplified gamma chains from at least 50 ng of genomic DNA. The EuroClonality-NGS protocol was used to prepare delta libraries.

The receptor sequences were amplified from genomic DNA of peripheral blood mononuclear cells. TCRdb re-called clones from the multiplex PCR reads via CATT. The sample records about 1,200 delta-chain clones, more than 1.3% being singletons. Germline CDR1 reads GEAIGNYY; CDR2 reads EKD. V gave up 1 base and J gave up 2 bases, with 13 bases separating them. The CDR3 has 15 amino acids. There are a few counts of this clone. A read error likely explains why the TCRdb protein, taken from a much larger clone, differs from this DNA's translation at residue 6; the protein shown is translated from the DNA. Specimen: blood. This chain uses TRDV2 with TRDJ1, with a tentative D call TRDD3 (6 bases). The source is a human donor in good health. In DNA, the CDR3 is TGTGCCTGTGACACTAATGGGGGCACGACCGATAAACTCATCTTT. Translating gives CACDTNGGTTDKLIF.